Following are 14 T cell receptor beta chains from one sample sequenced in a study of blood T cell repertoires in COVID-19. TCRdb's copy holds only in-frame clones and misses some; the assay was immunoSEQ multiplex PCR. The data show some 51,000 clones, 90% seen once. The sequenced sample was peripheral blood. The receptors derive from a man aged 35 to 55 with acute or convalescent COVID-19.

This clone was seen once. Other DNA sequences of this sample code for an identical CDR3. V and J are TRBV5-1 and TRBJ1-4, with 9 bases matching TRBD1. V dropped 0 bases and J dropped 5; count of bases not matched to a gene: 5. In germline, CDR1 is SGHRS, CDR2 YFSETQ. This CDR3 region has 16 residues. CDR3 region: CASSLETGGGNEKLFF. CDR3 nucleotides: TGCGCCAGCAGCTTGGAGACAGGGGGTGGGAATGAAAAACTGTTTTTT. Looking up the rest from reference TRBV5-1 and TRBJ1-4 gives the full variable domain: KAGVTQTPRYLIKTRGQQVTLSCSPISGHRSVSWYQQTPGQGLQFLFEYFSETQRNKGNFPGRFSGRQFSNSRSEMNVSTLELGDSALYLCASSLETGGGNEKLFFGSGTQLSVL.

The chain links TRBV6-6 to TRBJ1-3; D not resolved. The CDR3 contains 16 residues. Germline CDR1 MNHNY, CDR2 SVGAGI (reference sequence). V was shortened by 7 bases and J by 0 bases, with 16 bases between the two germline ends. The CDR3 loop reads CASTPAPRSSGNTIYF. CDR3 bases: TGTGCCAGCACCCCCGCCCCCAGAAGCTCTGGAAACACCATATATTTT.

The gene calls are TRBV4-2 and TRBJ2-7; D remains unclear. CDR1 is LGHNA, CDR2 YNFKEQ, per germline. Between the trimmed V and J ends, which lost 0 bases and 2 bases, there was a span of 11 bases. The CDR3 totals 15 residues. CDR3 region: CASSQDPSLTYEQYF. Here the CDR3 DNA reads TGTGCCAGCAGCCAAGATCCGAGCCTGACCTACGAGCAGTACTTC.

The chain has TRBV5-4 and TRBJ1-1, with TRBD1 matching 7 bases. This CDR3 spans 14 amino acids. The trim removed 1 base at V and 1 base at J, leaving 1 base unmatched. Germline CDR1 and CDR2: SGHNT and YYREEE (reference sequence). The CDR3 region has the DNA TGTGCCAGCAGCTTGACAGGGGCGAACACTGAAGCTTTCTTT. Translating gives CASSLTGANTEAFF.

V usage is TRBV19 and J usage is TRBJ2-2; D may be TRBD1 (6 bases). CDR3 size: 15 residues. The germline V and J ends were trimmed by 4 bases and 6 bases, with 15 bases remaining between them. Germline CDR1 is LNHDA and CDR2 is SQIVND (reference sequence). CDR3 residues: CASSSSRGPPGELFF. The CDR3 region has the DNA TGTGCCAGTAGTAGCAGCAGGGGACCCCCCGGGGAGCTGTTTTTT.

The chain's CDR3 is CAWMRQTNEKLFF. The CDR3 DNA reads TGTGCCTGGATGAGACAGACTAATGAAAAACTGTTTTTT. This sequence joins TRBV30 and TRBJ1-4; D is possibly TRBD1 (5 bases). The CDR3 totals 13 residues. CDR1 and CDR2 (germline): GTSNPN, SVGIG (reference sequence). Trimming removed 4 bases from V and 2 bases from J, with 8 bases in between.

J is TRBJ1-2 and V is TRBV19; D gene uncertain. V lost 3 bases to trimming and J lost 5 bases, with 10 bases between them. The CDR3 consists of 13 residues. Germline-derived CDR1 and CDR2 are LNHDA and SQIVND (reference sequence). This CDR3 is CASSMGSGYGYTF. In nucleotides, the CDR3 is TGTGCCAGTAGTATGGGCAGTGGGTATGGCTACACCTTC.

The chain is built from TRBV6-5 and TRBJ1-6; a possible D gene is TRBD1 (5 bases). The CDR3 is 15 amino acids. Between the trimmed V and J ends, which lost 0 bases and 7 bases, there was a span of 10 bases. Germline V CDR1 and CDR2: MNHEY, SVGAGI. The CDR3 spells CASSYSVGGNSPLHF. DNA of the CDR3: TGTGCCAGCAGTTACTCGGTGGGGGGAAATTCACCCCTCCACTTT.

V and J are TRBV7-2 and TRBJ1-3; maybe TRBD1 (6 bases). The CDR3 is 16 residues long. V was trimmed by 7 bases and J by 4 bases, leaving 20 bases between them. From germline, CDR1 is SGHTA and CDR2 FQGNSA. The CDR3 loop is CASTAMGGATGNTIYF. The CDR3, as DNA: TGTGCCAGCACCGCTATGGGGGGGGCTACCGGAAACACCATATATTTT.

The chain is built from TRBV25-1 and TRBJ1-3; 8 nucleotides line up with TRBD1. CDR1 and CDR2 (germline): MGHDK, SYGVNS. This CDR3 region has 16 residues. The ends lost 4 bases at V and 4 bases at J; junction bases unmatched: 9. The CDR3 loop is CASSATPGTGGNTIYF. As DNA, the CDR3 is TGTGCCAGCAGTGCAACCCCCGGGACAGGCGGAAACACCATATATTTT.

The rearrangement joins TRBV21-1 to TRBJ2-7; the table's D call TRBD2 went unverified against the DNA. TRBV21-1 is a pseudogene locus. There are 19 residues in the CDR3. As DNA, the CDR3 is TGTGCCAGCAGCAATTCCTCATCAGCTCGGACTAGCGGGAGCAGCGAGCAGTACTTC. It encodes CASSNSSSARTSGSSEQYF.

J is TRBJ2-1 and V is TRBV5-1; D unclear. This CDR3 comprises 14 residues. V dropped 1 base and J dropped 0 bases, with 5 bases sitting between them. Germline CDR1 and CDR2: SGHRS and YFSETQ. CDR3 sequence reads: CASSLPSSYNEQFF. The CDR3 DNA reads as TGCGCCAGCAGCTTGCCTAGCTCCTACAATGAGCAGTTCTTC.

The chain employs TRBV24-1 and TRBJ1-2, with D unclear. V was trimmed by 4 bases and J by 7 bases, leaving 18 bases between them. The CDR3 consists of 15 residues. Germline assignment: CDR1 KGHDR and CDR2 SFDVKD. CDR3 residues: CATSEVGRGAGGYTF. CDR3 DNA sequence: TGTGCCACCAGTGAGGTCGGGCGGGGTGCCGGTGGCTACACCTTC.

The chain is built from TRBV9 and TRBJ2-5; 9 nucleotides line up with TRBD2. The CDR3 is made up of 17 amino acids. The J segment lost 5 bases and the V segment lost 4 bases, leaving 15 bases of the junction unmatched. Germline CDR1 SGDLS, CDR2 YYNGEE. CDR3 residues: CASSRGGGGRAVETQYF. The DNA of the CDR3 is TGTGCCAGCAGCCGGGGGGGCGGCGGGAGGGCGGTGGAGACCCAGTACTTC.